The 25 T cell receptor beta chains given below trace back to one sample, sequenced in a study of cytomegalovirus exposure and HLA in healthy donors. PCR was performed using 60 Vbeta and 13 Jbeta primers. Assay used: immunoSEQ multiplex PCR; TCRdb lists only in-frame clones, some missing. The table has under 200,000 clones, nearly 80% seen once; the top ten hold over 12%. Sequencing was carried out using PBMCs. These TCRs come from a man aged 50 to 60 in good health and CMV-seropositive.

The V and J genes are TRBV6-5 and TRBJ1-3; D is unclear. CDR1 and CDR2 from the germline V gene are MNHEY and SVGAGI. CDR3 length: 16 residues. Trimming took 0 bases from V and 0 from J, leaving 9 bases between them. In nucleotides, the CDR3 is TGTGCCAGCAGTTACTCATGGGCGCACTCTGGAAACACCATATATTTT. Translation gives CASSYSWAHSGNTIYF.

CDR3 sequence (DNA): TGTGCCAGCAGTTTTACAACTAATGAAAAACTGTTTTTT. This gives the protein CASSFTTNEKLFF. The chain uses TRBV28 and TRBJ1-4; no reliable D call. Between the trimmed V and J ends, which lost 3 bases and 0 bases, there was a span of 2 bases. CDR3 size: 13 residues. Per germline, CDR1 MDHEN and CDR2 SYDVKM.

The J gene is TRBJ2-7, the V gene TRBV7-2, with 7 nucleotides matching TRBD2. This CDR3 comprises 12 residues. V was pared by 2 bases and J by 12 bases, with 7 bases of the junction left unmatched. Germline assignment: CDR1 SGHTA and CDR2 FQGNSA. CDR3: CASSLSVASGYV. In DNA form, the CDR3 reads TGTGCCAGCAGCTTATCGGTGGCTAGCGGGTACGTC.

The DNA of the CDR3 is TGCAGCGTCCTAAGCCCACAGGGTGGGAAGCTGTTTTTT. Its protein product is CSVLSPQGGKLFF. V and J are TRBV29-1 and TRBJ2-2; D is perhaps TRBD1 (6 bases). Trimming cost V 6 bases and J 12 bases, with 20 bases left between them. This CDR3 comprises 13 residues. Germline V gene lookup returns CDR1 SQVTM and CDR2 ANQGSEA.

The chain recombines TRBV9 with TRBJ2-2; possible D gene TRBD2, 7 bases. This CDR3 region has 15 residues. The V gene's germline CDR1 is SGDLS and CDR2 YYNGEE. Deletions cut 7 bases from V and 5 bases from J, with 18 bases between. The CDR3 here is CASGREGGRTGELFF. CDR3 DNA: TGTGCCAGCGGAAGGGAGGGGGGGAGGACCGGGGAGCTGTTTTTT.

The chain is built from TRBV6-6 and TRBJ1-2; the D gene is possibly TRBD1 (5 bases). Looked up from germline, CDR1 is MNHNY and CDR2 is SVGAGI (reference sequence). V lost 4 bases and J lost 10, with 19 bases in between. There are 14 residues in the CDR3. The CDR3 reads CASSWSDSLNSYTF. The CDR3 DNA sequence: TGTGCCAGCAGTTGGTCCGACAGCCTGAATTCCTACACCTTC.

The chain links TRBV7-9 to TRBJ2-6; D is possibly TRBD1 (6 bases). Looked up from germline, CDR1 is SEHNR and CDR2 is FQNEAQ (reference sequence). Between the trimmed V and J ends, which lost 5 bases and 1 base, there was a span of 9 bases. This CDR3 contains 15 residues. The DNA of the CDR3 is TGTGCCAGCAGCCTCAGGGGTTCTGGGGCCAACGTCCTGACTTTC. This sequence encodes CASSLRGSGANVLTF. The full variable domain, with the rest looked up from reference TRBV7-9 and TRBJ2-6, is DTGVSQNPRHKITKRGQNVTFRCDPISEHNRLYWYRQTLGQGPEFLTYFQNEAQLEKSRLLSDRFSAERPKGSFSTLEIQRTEQGDSAMYLCASSLRGSGANVLTFGAGSRLTVL.

The chain joins TRBV27 to TRBJ1-2, with D maybe TRBD1 (6 bases). Germline V gives CDR1 MNHEY, CDR2 SMNVEV (reference sequence). There are 14 residues in the CDR3. Trimming left V 3 bases short and J 3 bases short, with 11 bases between. DNA of the CDR3: TGTGCCAGCAGTTTCCGGGGGGGCCACTATGGCTACACCTTC. Translating gives CASSFRGGHYGYTF.

The chain carries TRBV7-8 and TRBJ1-5; D is unclear. The V and J ends lost 1 base and 0 bases respectively, with 7 bases between them. Germline V CDR1 and CDR2: SGHVS, FQNEAQ. There are 15 residues in the CDR3. This CDR3 is CASSLDGLSNQPQHF. For the CDR3, the DNA is TGTGCCAGCAGCTTAGACGGACTTAGCAATCAGCCCCAGCATTTT.

This chain joins TRBV18 and TRBJ1-1, with D unclear. CDR3 size: 11 residues. V was pared by 8 bases and J by 9 bases, with 13 bases between. The germline V gene encodes CDR1 KGHSH and CDR2 LQKENI. Here the CDR3 DNA reads TGTGCCAGCGGAGCGGGATTACAAGCTTTCTTT. This codes for CASGAGLQAFF.

This chain uses TRBV6-1 with TRBJ1-2; possibly TRBD1 for D (6 bases). Germline values: CDR1 MNHNS, CDR2 SASEGT. The CDR3 runs 16 residues. Deletions cut 4 bases from V and 8 bases from J, with 23 bases between. Here the CDR3 DNA reads TGTGCCAGCAGTGCGGGACAACTACTATTTAAAAGAGGCTACACCTTC. This translates into CASSAGQLLFKRGYTF.

The rearrangement uses TRBV27 and TRBJ2-5; D might be TRBD1 (5 bases). V lost 2 bases to trimming and J lost 5 bases, with 9 bases between them. CDR3 length: 13 residues. The germline CDR1 and CDR2 sequences are MNHEY and SMNVEV (reference sequence). The DNA of the CDR3 is TGTGCCAGCAGTTTAGGACATAGGGAGACCCAGTACTTC. Amino acid sequence: CASSLGHRETQYF.

The chain joins TRBV28 to TRBJ1-5; no clear D. CDR3 length equals 17 residues. The germline gives CDR1 MDHEN, CDR2 SYDVKM. V lost 3 bases to trimming and J lost 6 bases, with 21 bases between them. The DNA for the CDR3 is TGTGCCAGCAGTTTTGTGCTGGTGGGCGAACGGGGTCAGCCCCAGCATTTT. Protein product: CASSFVLVGERGQPQHF. The complete variable domain, with remaining parts taken from reference TRBV28 and TRBJ1-5, reads DVKVTQSSRYLVKRTGEKVFLECVQDMDHENMFWYRQDPGLGLRLIYFSYDVKMKEKGDIPEGYSVSREKKERFSLILESASTNQTSMYLCASSFVLVGERGQPQHFGDGTRLSIL.

This sequence joins TRBV28 and TRBJ1-3; possibly TRBD1 for D (6 bases). Germline V gene sequence: CDR1 MDHEN, CDR2 SYDVKM. Trimming pared 8 bases from V and 6 bases from J, leaving 20 bases between. CDR3 size: 15 residues. The CDR3: CASDSTTQGKNTIYF. The CDR3 coding sequence is TGTGCCAGCGATTCAACAACCCAGGGGAAAAACACCATATATTTT.

This chain joins TRBV28 and TRBJ1-2; D is possibly TRBD1 (5 bases). Trimming removed 10 bases at V and 3 bases at J, with 15 bases between. This CDR3 has 13 amino acids. Germline V gives CDR1 MDHEN, CDR2 SYDVKM. Written as DNA, the CDR3 is TGTGCCACCGGGGGGTCGGGGTACTATGGCTACACCTTC. It codes for CATGGSGYYGYTF.

The chain employs TRBV5-1 and TRBJ2-5; D remains unclear. Trimming shortened V by 3 bases and J by 2 bases, and 2 bases separated the two germline ends. Germline assignment: CDR1 SGHRS and CDR2 YFSETQ. The CDR3 is made up of 11 amino acids. The CDR3 is CASSSQETQYF. The DNA of the CDR3 is TGCGCCAGCAGCTCTCAAGAGACCCAGTACTTC.

The CDR3 DNA reads TGTGCCAGCAGGCGGGACAGGGAGGACGAGCAGTACTTC. It translates to CASRRDREDEQYF. J is TRBJ2-7 and V is TRBV2, with 9 positions matching TRBD1. J gave up 5 bases and V 6 bases, and 5 bases lay outside the gene matches. Germline CDR1 is SNHLY and CDR2 is FYNNEI. This CDR3 has 13 amino acids.

The rearrangement joins TRBV18 to TRBJ2-2; D may be TRBD1 (6 bases). The CDR3 extends over 16 amino acids. Germline values: CDR1 KGHSH, CDR2 LQKENI. Trimming stripped 4 bases from V and 4 bases from J, with 16 bases between. The CDR3 bases are TGTGCCAGCTCACTTATGACAGGAGCTTCCACCGGGGAGCTGTTTTTT. It translates to CASSLMTGASTGELFF. The full variable domain, in which reference TRBV18 and TRBJ2-2 provide the parts outside the CDR3, is NAGVMQNPRHLVRRRGQEARLRCSPMKGHSHVYWYRQLPEEGLKFMVYLQKENIIDESGMPKERFSAEFPKEGPSILRIQQVVRGDSAAYFCASSLMTGASTGELFFGEGSRLTVL.

The chain recombines TRBV15 with TRBJ1-5, with a tentative D call TRBD1 (5 bases). Deletions cut 1 base from V and 0 bases from J, with 10 bases between. The length of the CDR3 is 16 residues. Germline values: CDR1 LNHNV, CDR2 YYDKDF (reference sequence). The CDR3 loop is CATSRAHRNSNQPQHF. The CDR3 DNA follows: TGTGCCACCAGCAGAGCCCACAGGAATAGCAATCAGCCCCAGCATTTT.

This chain links TRBV5-6 with TRBJ1-1, with TRBD1 matching over 7 bases. Germline V CDR1 and CDR2: SGHDT, YYEEEE. The ends lost 4 bases at V and 7 bases at J; junction bases unmatched: 16. This CDR3 comprises 16 residues. DNA of the CDR3: TGTGCCAGCAGCCAGGGGGTCATTGACACCGACCTTGAAGCTTTCTTT. Translated: CASSQGVIDTDLEAFF.

A few counts support this clone. This sequence joins TRBV28 and TRBJ1-2, with D perhaps matching TRBD1 (6 bases). Germline V CDR1 and CDR2: MDHEN, SYDVKM. V dropped 2 bases and J dropped 6 bases, with 7 bases sitting between them. CDR3 length: 12 amino acids. The CDR3 loop reads CASSLRTDGYTF. The CDR3 coding sequence is TGTGCCAGCAGTTTACGGACAGATGGCTACACCTTC.

The chain combines TRBV5-1 with TRBJ1-3; D unclear. The germline V gene has CDR1 SGHRS and CDR2 YFSETQ. Trimming removed 0 bases from V and 0 bases from J, with 10 bases in between. CDR3 length: 16 amino acids. CDR3 residues: CASSLAQAASGNTIYF. CDR3 in DNA: TGCGCCAGCAGCTTGGCGCAGGCTGCCTCTGGAAACACCATATATTTT.

The J gene is TRBJ1-6, the V gene TRBV7-2; 8 nucleotides match TRBD1. The J segment lost 9 bases and the V segment lost 1 base, leaving 11 bases of the junction unmatched. CDR3 size: 17 residues. Germline loops: CDR1 SGHTA, CDR2 FQGNSA. The CDR3 DNA sequence: TGTGCCAGCAGCTTAGAGCTCTTTGGGACAGGATCTTCACCCCTCCACTTT. Translation: CASSLELFGTGSSPLHF.

This chain uses TRBV5-1 with TRBJ1-1; TRBD1 agrees at 9 bases. With V trimmed by 5 bases and J by 7 bases, 15 bases remained unmatched. This CDR3 has 16 residues. Looked up from germline, CDR1 is SGHRS and CDR2 is YFSETQ. CDR3 residues: CASSSGTGNPTDEAFF. The DNA for the CDR3 is TGCGCCAGCAGTTCCGGGACAGGGAACCCTACGGATGAAGCTTTCTTT.

V usage is TRBV5-1 and J usage is TRBJ1-2, with 8 bases identical to TRBD1. This CDR3 region has 17 residues. The V and J ends lost 0 bases and 8 bases, in that order; junction bases with no gene match: 15. Germline CDR1 and CDR2: SGHRS and YFSETQ. The CDR3 DNA follows: TGCGCCAGCAGCTTGGAGTGGGCTGGGCAGGGGGCTACCGGCTACACCTTC. This codes for CASSLEWAGQGATGYTF. The full variable domain, rest sourced from reference TRBV5-1 and TRBJ1-2, is KAGVTQTPRYLIKTRGQQVTLSCSPISGHRSVSWYQQTPGQGLQFLFEYFSETQRNKGNFPGRFSGRQFSNSRSEMNVSTLELGDSALYLCASSLEWAGQGATGYTFGSGTRLTVV.